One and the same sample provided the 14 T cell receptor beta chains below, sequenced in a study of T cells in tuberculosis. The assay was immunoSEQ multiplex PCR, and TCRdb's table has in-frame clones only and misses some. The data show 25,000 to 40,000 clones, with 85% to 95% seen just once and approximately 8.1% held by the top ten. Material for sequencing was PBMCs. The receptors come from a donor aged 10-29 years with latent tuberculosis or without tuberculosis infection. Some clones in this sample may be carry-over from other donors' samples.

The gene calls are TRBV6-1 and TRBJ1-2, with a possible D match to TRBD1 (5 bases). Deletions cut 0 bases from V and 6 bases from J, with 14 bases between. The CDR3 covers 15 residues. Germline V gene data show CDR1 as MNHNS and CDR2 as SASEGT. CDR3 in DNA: TGTGCCAGCAGTGAAGCAAAGGCAGGGTGGGATGGCTACACCTTC. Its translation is CASSEAKAGWDGYTF.

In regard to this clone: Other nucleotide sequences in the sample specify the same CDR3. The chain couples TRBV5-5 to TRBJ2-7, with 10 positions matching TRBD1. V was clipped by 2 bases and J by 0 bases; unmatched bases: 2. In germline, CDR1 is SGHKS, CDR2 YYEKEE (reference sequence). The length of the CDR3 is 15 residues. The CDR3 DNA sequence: TGTGCCAGCAGCTTCGGACAGGGGGTCTCCTACGAGCAGTACTTC. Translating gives CASSFGQGVSYEQYF.

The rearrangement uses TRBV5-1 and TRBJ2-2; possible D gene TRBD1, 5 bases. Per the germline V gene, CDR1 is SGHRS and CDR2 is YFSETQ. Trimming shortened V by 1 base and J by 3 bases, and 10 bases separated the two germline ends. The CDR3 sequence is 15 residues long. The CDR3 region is CASSLMTDHTGELFF. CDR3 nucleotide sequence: TGCGCCAGCAGCTTGATGACAGACCACACCGGGGAGCTGTTTTTT. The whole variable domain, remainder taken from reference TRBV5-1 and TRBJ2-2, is KAGVTQTPRYLIKTRGQQVTLSCSPISGHRSVSWYQQTPGQGLQFLFEYFSETQRNKGNFPGRFSGRQFSNSRSEMNVSTLELGDSALYLCASSLMTDHTGELFFGEGSRLTVL.

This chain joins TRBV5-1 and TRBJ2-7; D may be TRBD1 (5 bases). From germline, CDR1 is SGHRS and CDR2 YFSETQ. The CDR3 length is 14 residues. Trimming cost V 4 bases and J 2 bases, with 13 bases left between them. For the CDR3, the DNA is TGCGCCAGCAGCGCAGGCGGACATGCCTACGAGCAGTACTTC. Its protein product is CASSAGGHAYEQYF.

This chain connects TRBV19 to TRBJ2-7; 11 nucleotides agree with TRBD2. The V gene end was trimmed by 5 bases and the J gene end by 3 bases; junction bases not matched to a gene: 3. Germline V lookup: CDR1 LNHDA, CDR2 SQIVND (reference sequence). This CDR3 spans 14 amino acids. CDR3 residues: CASSSLAGVYEQYF. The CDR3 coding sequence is TGTGCCAGTAGTTCACTAGCGGGAGTCTACGAGCAGTACTTC.

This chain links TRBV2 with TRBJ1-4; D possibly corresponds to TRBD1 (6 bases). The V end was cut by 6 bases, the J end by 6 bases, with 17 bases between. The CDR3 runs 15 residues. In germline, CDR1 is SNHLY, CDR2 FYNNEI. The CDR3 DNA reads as TGTGCCAGCAGCTTGAACGGACAGTTGGATGAAAAACTGTTTTTT. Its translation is CASSLNGQLDEKLFF.

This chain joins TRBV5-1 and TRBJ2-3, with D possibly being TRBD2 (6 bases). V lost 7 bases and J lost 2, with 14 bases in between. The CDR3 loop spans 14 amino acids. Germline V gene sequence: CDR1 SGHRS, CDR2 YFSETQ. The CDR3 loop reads CASSGGLHTDTQYF. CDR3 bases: TGCGCCAGCTCTGGCGGACTACACACAGATACGCAGTATTTT.

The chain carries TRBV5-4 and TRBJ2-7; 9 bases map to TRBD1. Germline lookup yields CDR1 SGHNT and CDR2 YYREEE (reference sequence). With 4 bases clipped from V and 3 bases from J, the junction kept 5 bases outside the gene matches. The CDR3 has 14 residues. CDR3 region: CASSVDRGVYEQYF. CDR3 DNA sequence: TGTGCCAGCAGCGTTGACAGGGGGGTCTACGAGCAGTACTTC.

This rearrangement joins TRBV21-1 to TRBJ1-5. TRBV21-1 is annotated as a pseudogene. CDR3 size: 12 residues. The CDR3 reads CASSNPRAGKPF. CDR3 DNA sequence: TGTGCCAGCAGCAATCCGAGAGCCGGGAAGCCTTTT.

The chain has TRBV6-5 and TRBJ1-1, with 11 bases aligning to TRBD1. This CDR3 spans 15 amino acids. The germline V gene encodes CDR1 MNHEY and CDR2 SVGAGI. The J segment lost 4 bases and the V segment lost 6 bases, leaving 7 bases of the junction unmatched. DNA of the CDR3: TGTGCCAGCAGACCCACCGGGACAGGGGGCACTGAAGCTTTCTTT. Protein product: CASRPTGTGGTEAFF.

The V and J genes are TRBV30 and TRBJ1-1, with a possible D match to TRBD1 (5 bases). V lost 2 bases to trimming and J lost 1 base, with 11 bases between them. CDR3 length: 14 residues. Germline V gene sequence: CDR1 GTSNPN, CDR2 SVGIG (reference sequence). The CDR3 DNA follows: TGTGCCTGGAGTTGGGACGGGGGGAACACTGAAGCTTTCTTT. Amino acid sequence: CAWSWDGGNTEAFF.

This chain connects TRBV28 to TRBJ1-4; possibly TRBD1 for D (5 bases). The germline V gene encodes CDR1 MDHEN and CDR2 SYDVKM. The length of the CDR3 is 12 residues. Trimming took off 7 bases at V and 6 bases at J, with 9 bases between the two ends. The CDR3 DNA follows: TGTGCCAGCACAGGGTGGGATGAAAAACTGTTTTTT. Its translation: CASTGWDEKLFF.

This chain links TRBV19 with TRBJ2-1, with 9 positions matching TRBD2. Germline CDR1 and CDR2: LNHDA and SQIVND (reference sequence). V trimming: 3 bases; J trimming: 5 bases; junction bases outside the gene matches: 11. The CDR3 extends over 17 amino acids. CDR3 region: CASSMGPPRLADNEQFF. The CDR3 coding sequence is TGTGCCAGTAGTATGGGTCCCCCCAGACTAGCGGACAATGAGCAGTTCTTC. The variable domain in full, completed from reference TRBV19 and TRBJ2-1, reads DGGITQSPKYLFRKEGQNVTLSCEQNLNHDAMYWYRQDPGQGLRLIYYSQIVNDFQKGDIAEGYSVSREKKESFPLTVTSAQKNPTAFYLCASSMGPPRLADNEQFFGPGTRLTVL.

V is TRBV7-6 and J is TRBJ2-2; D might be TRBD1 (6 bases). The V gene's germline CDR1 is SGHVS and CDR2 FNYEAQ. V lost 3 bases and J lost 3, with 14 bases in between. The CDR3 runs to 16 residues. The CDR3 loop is CASSFLETGYTGELFF. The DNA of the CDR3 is TGTGCCAGCAGCTTCCTAGAGACAGGATACACCGGGGAGCTGTTTTTT. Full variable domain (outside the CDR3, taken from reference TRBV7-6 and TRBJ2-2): GAGVSQSPRYKVTKRGQDVALRCDPISGHVSLYWYRQALGQGPEFLTYFNYEAQQDKSGLPNDRFSAERPEGSISTLTIQRTEQRDSAMYRCASSFLETGYTGELFFGEGSRLTVL.